The next 23 T cell receptor beta chains were all read from a single sample in a study of brain T cells in children with intractable seizures. The time point was: blood from clinic visit 5 months post-surgery; TSC patient then seizure free. This table comes from immunoSEQ multiplex PCR, and its TCRdb copy is limited to in-frame clones, with some not included. The sample shows 300,000 to 400,000 clones, more than 85% of them seen only once. Here the sequenced sample was peripheral blood, taken more than 4 months after surgery. These receptors came from a boy in the first two years of life with tuberous sclerosis and intractable seizures.

The chain couples TRBV19 to TRBJ2-7; 7 positions match TRBD2. Germline CDR1 reads LNHDA; CDR2 reads SQIVND (reference sequence). CDR3 length: 15 residues. J was trimmed by 2 bases and V by 3 bases; bases with no gene match: 7. CDR3 DNA: TGTGCCAGTAGTATGGGCGGGAGTGTTGCCTACGAGCAGTACTTC. This sequence encodes CASSMGGSVAYEQYF.

CDR3 sequence: CASSLGLDGNEQFF. CDR3 nucleotide sequence: TGCGCCAGCAGCCTGGGACTAGACGGCAATGAGCAGTTCTTC. The chain recombines TRBV5-1 with TRBJ2-1; 8 bases match TRBD2. Trimming removed 4 bases from V and 6 bases from J; junction bases left unmatched: 6. This CDR3 has 14 amino acids. The germline CDR1 and CDR2 sequences are SGHRS and YFSETQ.

J is TRBJ2-2 and V is TRBV27, with a tentative D call TRBD1 (6 bases). The ends were cut back, 5 bases at V and 6 bases at J, with 13 bases in the middle. The CDR3 has 14 residues. CDR1 and CDR2 from the germline V gene are MNHEY and SMNVEV (reference sequence). The CDR3 protein is CASSKTGTPGELFF. CDR3 DNA sequence: TGTGCCAGCAGTAAAACCGGGACACCCGGGGAGCTGTTTTTT.

V gene TRBV5-1 combines with J gene TRBJ2-7, with 7 bases that match TRBD2. The germline V gene encodes CDR1 SGHRS and CDR2 YFSETQ. The CDR3 is 12 amino acids. The V segment lost 0 bases and the J segment 7 bases; nucleotides outside the gene matches: 1. The DNA for the CDR3 is TGCGCCAGCAGCTTGGGCGGGGGAGAGCAGTACTTC. This translates into CASSLGGGEQYF.

This chain links TRBV7-8 with TRBJ1-1, with 8 bases lining up with TRBD1. This CDR3 region has 18 residues. From germline, CDR1 is SGHVS and CDR2 FQNEAQ. The trim removed 2 bases at V and 8 bases at J, leaving 19 bases unmatched. Written as DNA, the CDR3 is TGTGCCAGCAGCTTATTTAGTGGGGACAGGTCCCCTTGGACGGAAGCTTTCTTT. Translation gives CASSLFSGDRSPWTEAFF.

DNA of the CDR3: TGTGCCAGCATCGCGCTCACGGGTGATCAGCCCCAGCATTTT. It encodes CASIALTGDQPQHF. V is TRBV2 and J is TRBJ1-5; the D is unclear. There are 14 residues in the CDR3. Deletions cut 7 bases from V and 5 bases from J, with 15 bases between. Germline assignment: CDR1 SNHLY and CDR2 FYNNEI.

This sequence joins TRBV5-4 and TRBJ1-2; tentatively, D is TRBD1 (5 bases). This CDR3 spans 14 amino acids. The germline CDR1 and CDR2 sequences are SGHNT and YYREEE (reference sequence). Between the trimmed V and J ends, which lost 1 base and 3 bases, there was a span of 10 bases. Here the CDR3 reads CASSLSGTHYGYTF. CDR3 in DNA: TGTGCCAGCAGCTTGTCAGGGACCCACTATGGCTACACCTTC. Variable domain in full (rest from reference TRBV5-4 and TRBJ1-2): ETGVTQSPTHLIKTRGQQVTLRCSSQSGHNTVSWYQQALGQGPQFIFQYYREEENGRGNFPPRFSGLQFPNYSSELNVNALELDDSALYLCASSLSGTHYGYTFGSGTRLTVV.

The V gene is TRBV6-5, the J gene TRBJ1-2; the match to TRBD1 covers 9 bases. CDR3 length: 15 residues. Per germline, CDR1 MNHEY and CDR2 SVGAGI. J gave up 4 bases and V 6 bases, and 9 bases lay outside the gene matches. The CDR3 region is CASRPLDRGPYGYTF. In DNA form, the CDR3 reads TGTGCCAGCAGACCCTTGGACAGGGGCCCCTATGGCTACACCTTC.

The chain uses TRBV10-3 and TRBJ2-6; D remains ambiguous. This CDR3 spans 15 amino acids. Trimming removed 3 bases from V and 0 bases from J, with 6 bases in between. Germline values: CDR1 ENHRY, CDR2 SYGVKD. The CDR3 bases are TGTGCCATCAGTGATCCCGGCTCTGGGGCCAACGTCCTGACTTTC. As protein: CAISDPGSGANVLTF.

The rearrangement joins TRBV30 to TRBJ2-2; D ambiguous. CDR1 is GTSNPN, CDR2 SVGIG, per germline (reference sequence). CDR3 length equals 12 residues. V shed 5 bases and J shed 3 bases, with 7 bases lying between them. The CDR3 DNA sequence: TGTGCCTGGCACCAGTACACCGGGGAGCTGTTTTTT. Translated: CAWHQYTGELFF. The whole variable domain, remainder taken from reference TRBV30 and TRBJ2-2, is SQTIHQWPATLVQPVGSPLSLECTVEGTSNPNLYWYRQAAGRGLQLLFYSVGIGQISSEVPQNLSASRPQDRQFILSSKKLLLSDSGFYLCAWHQYTGELFFGEGSRLTVL.

The V and J genes are TRBV7-9 and TRBJ1-2, with unresolved D. This CDR3 is 14 amino acids long. Germline CDR1 SEHNR, CDR2 FQNEAQ (reference sequence). The V end lost 2 bases, the J end lost 4 bases, and 11 bases lay between the germline ends. CDR3 DNA: TGTGCCAGCAGCTTACCCCCGGTCGGCTATGGCTACACCTTC. Its protein is CASSLPPVGYGYTF.

The V call is TRBV5-6, the J call TRBJ2-5, with D possibly TRBD2 on 6 matching bases. CDR3 length: 15 residues. Germline V gene data show CDR1 as SGHDT and CDR2 as YYEEEE. The ends were cut back, 4 bases at V and 1 base at J, with 14 bases in the middle. CDR3 in amino acids: CASSPTGEVQETQYF. The CDR3 DNA sequence: TGTGCCAGCAGCCCCACCGGGGAGGTCCAAGAGACCCAGTACTTC. The full variable domain, rest sourced from reference TRBV5-6 and TRBJ2-5, is DAGVTQSPTHLIKTRGQQVTLRCSPKSGHDTVSWYQQALGQGPQFIFQYYEEEERQRGNFPDRFSGHQFPNYSSELNVNALLLGDSALYLCASSPTGEVQETQYFGPGTRLLVL.

The V gene is TRBV19, the J gene TRBJ2-2; 10 bases align to TRBD2. This CDR3 comprises 19 residues. Germline V gives CDR1 LNHDA, CDR2 SQIVND (reference sequence). V lost 1 base, J lost 4 bases, and 12 bases stayed unmatched. The CDR3 spells CASSIVASGSLTATGELFF. The CDR3 DNA reads TGTGCCAGTAGTATAGTGGCTAGCGGGAGCTTAACTGCCACCGGGGAGCTGTTTTTT.

This chain uses TRBV7-9 with TRBJ2-1, with TRBD1 as a possible D gene (6 bases). Germline-derived CDR1 and CDR2 are SEHNR and FQNEAQ (reference sequence). This CDR3 comprises 14 residues. The V end was cut by 3 bases, the J end by 8 bases, with 14 bases between. The CDR3 DNA is TGTGCCAGCAGCTTGGGGACACCTGGCGATGAGCAGTTCTTC. Amino acid sequence: CASSLGTPGDEQFF.

The chain recombines TRBV19 with TRBJ2-1; 9 bases map to TRBD1. J gave up 4 bases and V 10 bases, and 11 bases lay outside the gene matches. The V gene's germline CDR1 is LNHDA and CDR2 SQIVND (reference sequence). This CDR3 contains 15 residues. Here the CDR3 DNA reads TGTGCCACGACTCCCGGGACAGGGCCTTACAATGAGCAGTTCTTC. Translation: CATTPGTGPYNEQFF.

The CDR3 is CASRGRADNEQFF. The CDR3 bases are TGTGCCAGCAGGGGCAGGGCGGACAATGAGCAGTTCTTC. The chain uses TRBV12-3 or TRBV12-4 and TRBJ2-1; tentatively, D is TRBD1 (5 bases). V lost 6 bases and J 5 bases, leaving 11 bases between the germline ends. The CDR3 loop spans 13 amino acids.

This clone was recorded only once. The chain is built from TRBV9 and TRBJ1-2; the D is unclear. Germline assignment: CDR1 SGDLS and CDR2 YYNGEE. The CDR3 extends over 15 amino acids. Trimming stripped 0 bases from V and 2 bases from J, with 11 bases between. The chain's CDR3 is CASSVVGNANYGYTF. The CDR3 coding sequence is TGTGCCAGCAGCGTAGTGGGCAACGCGAACTATGGCTACACCTTC.

J is TRBJ2-7 and V is TRBV5-1; D is possibly TRBD1 (5 bases). This CDR3 has 15 residues. Looked up from germline, CDR1 is SGHRS and CDR2 is YFSETQ. Trimming pared 0 bases from V and 5 bases from J, leaving 15 bases between. CDR3 in amino acids: CASSLEWGRIDEQYF. The CDR3 nucleotides are TGCGCCAGCAGCTTGGAGTGGGGCAGGATAGACGAGCAGTACTTC.

By proportion, this clone is medium-sized. The rearrangement links TRBV9 to TRBJ2-7; either TRBD1 or TRBD2 may fit D (6 bases each). CDR3 length: 14 residues. The V gene's germline CDR1 is SGDLS and CDR2 YYNGEE. Between the trimmed V and J ends, which lost 0 bases and 5 bases, there was a span of 12 bases. The CDR3 loop is CASSVDEGGNEQYF. The CDR3 DNA sequence: TGTGCCAGCAGCGTAGACGAAGGGGGGAACGAGCAGTACTTC.

This chain uses TRBV19 with TRBJ2-4; D assignment may be TRBD1 or TRBD2 (6 bases each). The V gene's germline CDR1 is LNHDA and CDR2 SQIVND (reference sequence). This CDR3 region has 15 residues. V lost 3 bases, J lost 2 bases, and 11 bases lay in between. The CDR3 reads CASSIVGGTKNIQYF. CDR3 bases: TGTGCCAGTAGTATCGTCGGGGGCACCAAAAACATTCAGTACTTC.

The chain couples TRBV7-8 to TRBJ2-1; 13 bases fit TRBD2. The CDR3 sequence is 15 residues long. From germline, CDR1 is SGHVS and CDR2 FQNEAQ. The ends lost 5 bases at V and 5 bases at J; junction bases unmatched: 3. CDR3 loop: CASSRGLAGDNEQFF. DNA for the CDR3: TGTGCCAGCAGCCGAGGACTAGCGGGAGACAATGAGCAGTTCTTC.

The V and J genes are TRBV5-1 and TRBJ1-1; TRBD1 matches 9 bases. Trimming removed 3 bases from V and 5 bases from J; junction bases left unmatched: 8. CDR1 is SGHRS and CDR2 is YFSETQ in the germline V gene. This CDR3 contains 15 residues. The CDR3 region is CASSSWTGEGTEAFF. CDR3 nucleotide sequence: TGCGCCAGCAGCTCCTGGACAGGGGAGGGGACTGAAGCTTTCTTT.

V and J are TRBV9 and TRBJ2-7; D unresolved. From germline, CDR1 is SGDLS and CDR2 YYNGEE. Trimming removed 4 bases from V and 4 bases from J, with 12 bases in between. The CDR3 has 13 residues. The CDR3 is CASSPSSSYEQYF. The CDR3 DNA follows: TGTGCCAGCAGCCCCTCCTCCTCATACGAGCAGTACTTC.